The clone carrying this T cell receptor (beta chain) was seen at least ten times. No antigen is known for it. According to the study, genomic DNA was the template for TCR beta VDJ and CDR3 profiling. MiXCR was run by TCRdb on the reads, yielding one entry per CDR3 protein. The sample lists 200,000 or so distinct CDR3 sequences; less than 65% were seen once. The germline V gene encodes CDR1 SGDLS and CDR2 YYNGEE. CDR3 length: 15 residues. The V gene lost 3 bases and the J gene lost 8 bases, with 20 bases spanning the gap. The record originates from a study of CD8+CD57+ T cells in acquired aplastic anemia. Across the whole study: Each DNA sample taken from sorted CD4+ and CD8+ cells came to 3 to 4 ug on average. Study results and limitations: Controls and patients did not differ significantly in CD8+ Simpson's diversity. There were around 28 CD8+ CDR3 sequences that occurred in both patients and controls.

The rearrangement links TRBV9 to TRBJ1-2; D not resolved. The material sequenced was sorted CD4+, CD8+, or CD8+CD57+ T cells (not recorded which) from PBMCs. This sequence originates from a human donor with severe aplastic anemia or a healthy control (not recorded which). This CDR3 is CASSARPSMAPGYTF. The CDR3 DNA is TGTGCCAGCAGCGCGAGACCTTCTATGGCACCCGGCTACACCTTC. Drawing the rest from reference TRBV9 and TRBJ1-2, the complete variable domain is DSGVTQTPKHLITATGQRVTLRCSPRSGDLSVYWYQQSLDQGLQFLIQYYNGEERAKGNILERFSAQQFPDLHSELNLSSLELGDSALYFCASSARPSMAPGYTFGSGTRLTVV.